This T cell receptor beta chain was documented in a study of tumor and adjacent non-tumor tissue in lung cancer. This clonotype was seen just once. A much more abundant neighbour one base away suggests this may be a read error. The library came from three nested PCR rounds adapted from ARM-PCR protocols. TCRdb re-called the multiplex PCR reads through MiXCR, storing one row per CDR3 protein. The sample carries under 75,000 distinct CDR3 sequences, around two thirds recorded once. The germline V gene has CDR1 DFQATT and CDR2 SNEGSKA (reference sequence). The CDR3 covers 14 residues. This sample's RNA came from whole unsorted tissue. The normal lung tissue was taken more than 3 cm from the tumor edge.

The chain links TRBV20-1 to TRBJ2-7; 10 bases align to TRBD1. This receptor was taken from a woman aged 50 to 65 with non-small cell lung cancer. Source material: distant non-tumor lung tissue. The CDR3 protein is CSTRETGGSYEQYF. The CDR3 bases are TGCAGTACTAGAGAGACAGGGGGCTCGTACGAGCAGTACTTC.